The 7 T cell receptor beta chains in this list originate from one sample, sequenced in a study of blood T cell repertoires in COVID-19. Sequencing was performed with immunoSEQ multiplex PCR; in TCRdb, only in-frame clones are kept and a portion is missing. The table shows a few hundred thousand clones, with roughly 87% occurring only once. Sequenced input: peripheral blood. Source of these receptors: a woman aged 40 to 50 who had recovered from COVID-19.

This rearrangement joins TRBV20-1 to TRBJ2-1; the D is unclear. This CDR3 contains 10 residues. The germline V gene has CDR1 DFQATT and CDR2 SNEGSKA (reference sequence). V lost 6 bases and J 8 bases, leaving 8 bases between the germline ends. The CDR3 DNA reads TGCAGTGCGTGGAGCCATGAGCAGTTCTTC. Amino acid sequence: CSAWSHEQFF.

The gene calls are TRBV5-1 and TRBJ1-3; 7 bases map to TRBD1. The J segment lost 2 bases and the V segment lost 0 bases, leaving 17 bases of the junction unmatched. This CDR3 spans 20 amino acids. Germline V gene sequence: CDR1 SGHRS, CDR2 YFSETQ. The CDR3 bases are TGCGCCAGCAGCTTGGAGAGCTTTAGCAGGGGGAACTCACCTGGAAACACCATATATTTT. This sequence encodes CASSLESFSRGNSPGNTIYF.

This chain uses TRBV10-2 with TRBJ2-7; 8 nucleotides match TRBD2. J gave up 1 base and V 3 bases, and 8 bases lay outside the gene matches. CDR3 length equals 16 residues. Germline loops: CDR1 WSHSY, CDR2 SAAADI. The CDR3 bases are TGCGCCAGCAGTGACCGGGGGGGCCGAAAATCCTACGAGCAGTACTTC. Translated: CASSDRGGRKSYEQYF.

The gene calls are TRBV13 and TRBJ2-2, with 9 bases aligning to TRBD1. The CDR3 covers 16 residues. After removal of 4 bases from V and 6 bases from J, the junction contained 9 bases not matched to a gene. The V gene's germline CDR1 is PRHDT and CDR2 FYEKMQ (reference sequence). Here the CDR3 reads CASSSRDREEAGELFF. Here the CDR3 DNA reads TGTGCCAGCAGCTCTAGGGACAGGGAGGAGGCCGGGGAGCTGTTTTTT.

Here the CDR3 reads CASGLVLTGGLQETQYF. CDR3 nucleotides: TGTGCTAGTGGTTTGGTACTAACGGGGGGGCTCCAAGAGACCCAGTACTTC. The gene calls are TRBV12-5 and TRBJ2-5; 8 bases align to TRBD2. Trimming removed 0 bases from V and 1 base from J; junction bases left unmatched: 7. Germline V gene data show CDR1 as LGHNT and CDR2 as FRNRAP. This CDR3 contains 17 residues.

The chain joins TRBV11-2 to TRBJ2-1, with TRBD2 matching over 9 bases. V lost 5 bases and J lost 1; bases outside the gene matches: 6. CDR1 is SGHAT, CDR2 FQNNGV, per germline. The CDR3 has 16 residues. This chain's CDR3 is CASSPQTSGSYNEQFF. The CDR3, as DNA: TGTGCCAGCAGCCCACAAACTAGCGGGTCCTACAATGAGCAGTTCTTC.

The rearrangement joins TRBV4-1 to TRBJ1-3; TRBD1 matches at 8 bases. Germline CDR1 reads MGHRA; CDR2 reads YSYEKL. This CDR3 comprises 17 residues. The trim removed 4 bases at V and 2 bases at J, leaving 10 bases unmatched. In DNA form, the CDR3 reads TGCGCCAGCAGCCGGACACCCGGGACAGGTCCTGGAAACACCATATATTTT. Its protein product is CASSRTPGTGPGNTIYF.